The 25 T cell receptor beta chains below were found in one sample sequenced in a study of human T cells and chemical hapten exposure. Stated time point: patch test 2, 6 weeks after DPC sensitization. Treatment given: therapeutic diphenylcyclopropenone sensitization with weekly scalp DPC. TCRdb analysed the RACE reads with MiXCR anew, one entry per CDR3 protein. The sample yields 75,000 to 90,000 distinct CDR3 sequences, more than 9% seen once. The specimen was whole blood, collected in connection with sensitization to the hapten diphenylcyclopropenone (DPC). The source of these receptors is a woman aged 50 to 60 with alopecia areata. Some clones in this sample may be carry-over from other donors' samples.

This clonotype was seen repeatedly, ten times or more. The chain is built from TRBV29-1 and TRBJ2-7; 8 bases map to TRBD1. V shed 7 bases, J shed 2 bases, and the junction held 10 bases outside the gene matches. The CDR3 loop spans 14 amino acids. Germline V gene sequence: CDR1 SQVTM, CDR2 ANQGSEA. As DNA, the CDR3 is TGCAGCGCCAGAACACAGGGGGTGACCTACGAGCAGTACTTC. Encoded protein: CSARTQGVTYEQYF.

The chain combines TRBV20-1 with TRBJ2-1; 8 bases are shared with TRBD2. CDR3 length equals 15 residues. CDR1 and CDR2 from the germline V gene are DFQATT and SNEGSKA (reference sequence). Losses at the gene ends were 6 bases for V and 5 bases for J; bases not matched to a gene: 12. CDR3 region: CSAPTSVTGNNEQFF. CDR3 coding DNA: TGCAGTGCGCCGACTAGCGTCACAGGAAACAATGAGCAGTTCTTC.

The V and J genes are TRBV5-1 and TRBJ2-7, with TRBD2 matching over 8 bases. Germline V gene sequence: CDR1 SGHRS, CDR2 YFSETQ. The CDR3 is 14 residues long. V lost 4 bases, J lost 2 bases, and 5 bases stayed unmatched. The CDR3 coding sequence is TGCGCCAGCAGCCGTACTAGCGGAGCCTACGAGCAGTACTTC. Translated, it gives CASSRTSGAYEQYF.

This rearrangement joins TRBV18 to TRBJ2-3, with TRBD1 identical over 7 bases. V gave up 2 bases and J gave up 4 bases; unmatched junction bases: 3. The CDR3 has 14 residues. The germline gives CDR1 KGHSH, CDR2 LQKENI. CDR3 sequence: CASSPDRVPDTQYF. CDR3 bases: TGTGCCAGCTCACCAGACAGGGTCCCAGATACGCAGTATTTT.

This clonotype was seen many times. The V and J genes are TRBV4-2 and TRBJ2-7; 7 bases fit TRBD2. The CDR3 contains 17 residues. Germline assignment: CDR1 LGHNA and CDR2 YNFKEQ. Unmatched junction bases numbered 16, after V lost 3 bases and J lost 5 bases. In nucleotides, the CDR3 is TGTGCCAGCAGCCAGGAAATAGCGGGCTACCGCACCCACGAGCAGTACTTC. This encodes CASSQEIAGYRTHEQYF.

This clonotype was counted many times. The rearrangement links TRBV30 to TRBJ1-2; D perhaps matches TRBD1 (5 bases). The germline gives CDR1 GTSNPN, CDR2 SVGIG (reference sequence). V dropped 3 bases and J dropped 4 bases, with 12 bases sitting between them. The CDR3 has 13 residues. Written as DNA, the CDR3 is TGTGCCTGGAGAGGGGAACGCTCCTATGGCTACACCTTC. This translates into CAWRGERSYGYTF.

This clonotype has at least ten counts. The chain combines TRBV20-1 with TRBJ1-6, with 10 bases identical to TRBD1. Germline V gives CDR1 DFQATT, CDR2 SNEGSKA (reference sequence). Unmatched junction bases numbered 8, after V lost 0 bases and J lost 9 bases. There are 16 residues in the CDR3. The CDR3 region is CSARDLGTGDGSPLHF. In DNA form, the CDR3 reads TGCAGTGCTAGAGATTTGGGGACAGGGGACGGTTCACCCCTCCACTTT.

V gene TRBV25-1 combines with J gene TRBJ2-6; possibly TRBD1 for D (5 bases). Germline loops: CDR1 MGHDK, CDR2 SYGVNS. V lost 3 bases and J lost 4, with 16 bases in between. This CDR3 contains 17 residues. CDR3 in amino acids: CASSDTPGAHGANVLTF. The CDR3 DNA follows: TGTGCCAGCAGTGACACCCCTGGGGCGCACGGGGCCAACGTCCTGACTTTC.

The chain links TRBV11-2 to TRBJ2-1; D not resolved. This CDR3 comprises 13 residues. Germline loops: CDR1 SGHAT, CDR2 FQNNGV. Trimming stripped 8 bases from V and 6 bases from J, with 14 bases between. Here the CDR3 DNA reads TGTGCCAGCGCGAGTGTGGCCCCCAATGAGCAGTTCTTC. This codes for CASASVAPNEQFF.

This clonotype was observed a handful of times. The V gene is TRBV7-2, the J gene TRBJ2-1; D is perhaps TRBD1 or TRBD2 (6 bases each). In germline, CDR1 is SGHTA, CDR2 FQGNSA. V was clipped by 7 bases and J by 6 bases, with 19 bases between them. The CDR3 has 15 residues. The CDR3 sequence: CASTQPIGGRNEQFF. The CDR3 DNA reads as TGTGCCAGCACCCAACCTATCGGGGGCCGCAATGAGCAGTTCTTC.

The chain has TRBV20-1 and TRBJ1-5, with D perhaps matching TRBD1 (5 bases). This CDR3 comprises 14 residues. The V end was cut by 3 bases, the J end by 2 bases, with 11 bases between. Looked up from germline, CDR1 is DFQATT and CDR2 is SNEGSKA (reference sequence). Written as DNA, the CDR3 is TGCAGTGCTAGTAACAGGAAGGGCAATCAGCCCCAGCATTTT. It specifies CSASNRKGNQPQHF.

This clonotype was seen many times. The chain has TRBV2 and TRBJ2-5, with a weak D call TRBD1 (5 bases). The germline V gene has CDR1 SNHLY and CDR2 FYNNEI. The CDR3 has 13 residues. Between the trimmed V and J ends, which lost 6 bases and 1 base, there was a span of 9 bases. CDR3 amino acids: CASSGDSQETQYF. Here the CDR3 DNA reads TGTGCCAGCAGCGGAGACAGCCAAGAGACCCAGTACTTC.

A few counts support this clonotype. The rearrangement joins TRBV30 to TRBJ1-2; D unclear. Germline CDR1 GTSNPN, CDR2 SVGIG (reference sequence). V dropped 0 bases and J dropped 5 bases, with 7 bases sitting between them. There are 12 residues in the CDR3. The CDR3 region has the DNA TGTGCCTGGAGTGTAAGCAGATATGGCTACACCTTC. This sequence encodes CAWSVSRYGYTF.

This clonotype was picked up a small number of times. This chain uses TRBV27 with TRBJ2-1; D gene ambiguous. With 0 bases removed from V and 3 bases from J, the gap between germline ends came to 3 bases. There are 13 residues in the CDR3. Per the germline V gene, CDR1 is MNHEY and CDR2 is SMNVEV (reference sequence). The CDR3 spells CASSLSYYNEQFF. DNA of the CDR3: TGTGCCAGCAGTTTATCGTACTACAATGAGCAGTTCTTC.

The V and J genes are TRBV5-1 and TRBJ2-5, with D possibly matching TRBD1 (5 bases). CDR3 length: 18 residues. V lost 2 bases to trimming and J lost 3 bases, with 23 bases between them. The germline gives CDR1 SGHRS, CDR2 YFSETQ. The CDR3 nucleotides are TGCGCCAGCAGCTTTGGTCTTTTACAGGTGGCGGCGAAAGAGACCCAGTACTTC. This encodes CASSFGLLQVAAKETQYF. Full variable domain (outside the CDR3, taken from reference TRBV5-1 and TRBJ2-5): KAGVTQTPRYLIKTRGQQVTLSCSPISGHRSVSWYQQTPGQGLQFLFEYFSETQRNKGNFPGRFSGRQFSNSRSEMNVSTLELGDSALYLCASSFGLLQVAAKETQYFGPGTRLLVL.

The gene calls are TRBV6-2 or TRBV6-3 and TRBJ2-5; weak D call: TRBD1 (5 bases). The CDR3 loop spans 13 amino acids. Germline V gene lookup returns CDR1 MNHEY and CDR2 SVGEGT. Trimming left V 4 bases short and J 1 base short, with 7 bases between. CDR3 region: CASSSRAQETQYF. CDR3 bases: TGTGCCAGCAGTTCCAGGGCCCAAGAGACCCAGTACTTC.

This clonotype occurred many times. The V call is TRBV6-4, the J call TRBJ1-5; perhaps TRBD1 as D (6 bases). This CDR3 has 17 residues. Germline CDR1 is MRHNA and CDR2 is SNTAGT. The germline V and J ends were trimmed by 2 bases and 4 bases, with 18 bases remaining between them. CDR3 coding DNA: TGTGCCAGCAGTGACCCTAGAGAACAGGGAGGAAATCAGCCCCAGCATTTT. It translates to CASSDPREQGGNQPQHF.

This clonotype showed up just a few times. CDR3 coding DNA: TGTGCCAGTAGTATAAAAGCGGGAGGGCCGGAAAATGAGCAGTTCTTC. It yields the protein CASSIKAGGPENEQFF. The chain carries TRBV19 and TRBJ2-1; 10 bases align to TRBD2. Trimming removed 2 bases from V and 7 bases from J; junction bases left unmatched: 8. Germline V lookup: CDR1 LNHDA, CDR2 SQIVND (reference sequence). This CDR3 is built from 16 residues. Using reference TRBV19 and TRBJ2-1 for the parts outside the CDR3, the full variable domain is DGGITQSPKYLFRKEGQNVTLSCEQNLNHDAMYWYRQDPGQGLRLIYYSQIVNDFQKGDIAEGYSVSREKKESFPLTVTSAQKNPTAFYLCASSIKAGGPENEQFFGPGTRLTVL.

This clonotype came up many times. V is TRBV7-2 and J is TRBJ2-7, with D maybe TRBD2 (5 bases). With 7 bases removed from V and 0 bases from J, the gap between germline ends came to 13 bases. CDR1 and CDR2 from the germline V gene are SGHTA and FQGNSA. The CDR3 covers 14 residues. For the CDR3, the DNA is TGTGCCAGCAACGTAGGGCGGGTCTCCTACGAGCAGTACTTC. Translating it yields CASNVGRVSYEQYF.

This clonotype has a count of ten or more. This chain joins TRBV29-1 and TRBJ2-3; D unresolved. V shed 3 bases and J shed 0 bases, with 7 bases lying between them. The CDR3 loop spans 13 amino acids. Germline V CDR1 and CDR2: SQVTM, ANQGSEA. CDR3 loop: CSVEKLSTDTQYF. The CDR3 DNA follows: TGCAGCGTTGAGAAACTGAGCACAGATACGCAGTATTTT.

This clonotype has just a few counts. The chain links TRBV5-1 to TRBJ1-5; 7 bases are shared with TRBD1. Germline CDR1 SGHRS, CDR2 YFSETQ. The V segment lost 0 bases and the J segment 0 bases; nucleotides outside the gene matches: 6. The CDR3 sequence is 17 residues long. CDR3 coding DNA: TGCGCCAGCAGCTTGGCCCCCGGGACAGTTAGCAATCAGCCCCAGCATTTT. Translating it yields CASSLAPGTVSNQPQHF.

The chain links TRBV7-2 to TRBJ1-4; weak D call: TRBD1 (5 bases). V lost 1 base, J lost 5 bases, and 17 bases lay in between. Germline CDR1 SGHTA, CDR2 FQGNSA. The CDR3 consists of 17 residues. The CDR3 coding sequence is TGTGCCAGCAGCTTAGTAGGCTTCGGGGGGAGCAATGAAAAACTGTTTTTT. This encodes CASSLVGFGGSNEKLFF.

This clonotype was seen only a few times. The rearrangement uses TRBV6-6 and TRBJ2-4; D possibly corresponds to TRBD2 (5 bases). The CDR3 has 15 amino acids. Per germline, CDR1 MNHNY and CDR2 SVGAGI (reference sequence). V was trimmed by 7 bases and J by 2 bases, leaving 15 bases between them. This CDR3 reads CASIGRDLSKNIQYF. The CDR3 region has the DNA TGTGCCAGCATAGGTCGGGATTTATCCAAAAACATTCAGTACTTC.

This clonotype was seen a few times. The chain employs TRBV7-8 and TRBJ2-7; either TRBD1 or TRBD2 may fit D (5 bases each). This CDR3 has 14 residues. Per the germline V gene, CDR1 is SGHVS and CDR2 is FQNEAQ. Trimming took 3 bases from V and 7 from J, leaving 16 bases between them. The CDR3 protein is CASSLGPLLTEQYF. The CDR3 DNA reads as TGTGCCAGCAGCTTGGGACCACTACTTACGGAGCAGTACTTC.

This clonotype was observed a few times. The chain is built from TRBV28 and TRBJ2-7; D is ambiguous. The germline gives CDR1 MDHEN, CDR2 SYDVKM. The CDR3 runs to 14 residues. Trimming left V 6 bases short and J 3 bases short, with 15 bases between. This CDR3 is CASRPNFVRYEQYF. The CDR3 bases are TGTGCCAGCAGACCCAACTTTGTCCGCTACGAGCAGTACTTC. Variable domain in full (rest from reference TRBV28 and TRBJ2-7): DVKVTQSSRYLVKRTGEKVFLECVQDMDHENMFWYRQDPGLGLRLIYFSYDVKMKEKGDIPEGYSVSREKKERFSLILESASTNQTSMYLCASRPNFVRYEQYFGPGTRLTVT.